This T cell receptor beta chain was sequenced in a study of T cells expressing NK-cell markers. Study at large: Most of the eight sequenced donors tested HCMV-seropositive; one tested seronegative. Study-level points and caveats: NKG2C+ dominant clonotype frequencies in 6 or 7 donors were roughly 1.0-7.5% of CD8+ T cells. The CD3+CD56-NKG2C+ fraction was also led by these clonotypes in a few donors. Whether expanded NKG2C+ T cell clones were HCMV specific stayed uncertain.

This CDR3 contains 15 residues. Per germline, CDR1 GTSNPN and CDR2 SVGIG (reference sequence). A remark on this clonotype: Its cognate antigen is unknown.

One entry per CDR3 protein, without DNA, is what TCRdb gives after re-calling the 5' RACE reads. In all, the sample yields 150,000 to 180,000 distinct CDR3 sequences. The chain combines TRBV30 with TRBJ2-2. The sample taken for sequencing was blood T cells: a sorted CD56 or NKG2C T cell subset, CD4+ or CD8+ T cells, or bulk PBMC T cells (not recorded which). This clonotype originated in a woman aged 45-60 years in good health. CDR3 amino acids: CAWSVSGGITGELFF.